This TCR beta chain originates from a study of T cell changes during pregnancy in multiple sclerosis. TCRdb's table, derived via immunoSEQ multiplex PCR, lists solely in-frame clones and lacks some. The table includes fewer than 65,000 clones, 93% detected once. The CDR3 is 14 residues long. Per the germline V gene, CDR1 is LNHDA and CDR2 is SQIVND (reference sequence). V was trimmed by 3 bases and J by 1 base, leaving 9 bases between them. J is TRBJ1-1 and V is TRBV19, with D hard to call. The origin of this receptor is a female donor with multiple sclerosis, enrolled in a pregnancy study. The sequencing here drew on peripheral blood, taken in the second trimester of pregnancy. CDR3 nucleotide sequence: TGTGCCAGTAGTATTCCCCCGGGGAACACTGAAGCTTTCTTT. This gives the protein CASSIPPGNTEAFF.